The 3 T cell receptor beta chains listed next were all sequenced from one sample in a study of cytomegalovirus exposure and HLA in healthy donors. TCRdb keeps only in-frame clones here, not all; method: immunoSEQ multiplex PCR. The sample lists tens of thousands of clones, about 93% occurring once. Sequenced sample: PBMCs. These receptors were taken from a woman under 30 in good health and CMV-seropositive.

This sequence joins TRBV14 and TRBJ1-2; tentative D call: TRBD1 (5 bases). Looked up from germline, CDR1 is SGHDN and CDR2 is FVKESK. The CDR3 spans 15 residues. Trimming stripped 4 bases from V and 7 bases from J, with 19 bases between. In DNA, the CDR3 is TGTGCCAGCAGCCCCCTGGGACTTGAAGAGCGTGGCTACACCTTC. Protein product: CASSPLGLEERGYTF.

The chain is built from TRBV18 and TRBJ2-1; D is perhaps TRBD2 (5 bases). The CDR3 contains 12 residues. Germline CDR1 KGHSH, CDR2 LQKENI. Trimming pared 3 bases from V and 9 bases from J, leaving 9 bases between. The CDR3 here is CASSPEDAEQFF. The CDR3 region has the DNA TGTGCCAGCTCACCGGAGGATGCTGAGCAGTTCTTC.

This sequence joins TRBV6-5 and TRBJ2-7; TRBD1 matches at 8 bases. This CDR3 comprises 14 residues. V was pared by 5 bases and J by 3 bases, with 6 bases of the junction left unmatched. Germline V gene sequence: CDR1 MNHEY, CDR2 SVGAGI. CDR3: CASSRTGPGYEQYF. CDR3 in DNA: TGTGCCAGCAGTCGGACAGGGCCCGGCTACGAGCAGTACTTC.